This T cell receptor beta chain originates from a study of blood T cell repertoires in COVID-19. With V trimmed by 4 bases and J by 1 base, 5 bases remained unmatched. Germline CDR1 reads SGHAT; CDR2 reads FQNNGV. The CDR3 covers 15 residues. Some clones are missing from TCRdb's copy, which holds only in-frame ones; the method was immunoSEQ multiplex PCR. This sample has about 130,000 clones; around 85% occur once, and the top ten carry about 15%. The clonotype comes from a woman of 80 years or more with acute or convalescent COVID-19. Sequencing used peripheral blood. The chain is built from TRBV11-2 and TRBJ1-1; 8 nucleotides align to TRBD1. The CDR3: CASSWEGQANTEAFF. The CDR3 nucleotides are TGTGCCAGCAGCTGGGAGGGACAGGCGAACACTGAAGCTTTCTTT.